Presented here are 27 T cell receptor beta chains from one specimen sequenced in a study of cytomegalovirus exposure and HLA in healthy donors. It was with 60 Vbeta and 13 Jbeta primers that the PCR ran. TCRdb's table, derived via immunoSEQ multiplex PCR, lists solely in-frame clones and lacks some. The table lists about 160,000 clones, 78% of them singletons, with 3.1% in the top ten. The sequenced sample consisted of PBMCs. These receptors all stem from a woman aged 35 to 49 in good health and CMV-seronegative.

The rearrangement uses TRBV11-2 and TRBJ1-5, with TRBD1 identical over 7 bases. The germline CDR1 and CDR2 sequences are SGHAT and FQNNGV. The CDR3 consists of 17 residues. With V trimmed by 2 bases and J by 3 bases, 10 bases remained unmatched. The CDR3 region has the DNA TGTGCCAGCAGCTTATATTTCCAGGGGGTCATCAATCAGCCCCAGCATTTT. Amino acid sequence: CASSLYFQGVINQPQHF.

The CDR3 reads CAISAFDNSPLHF. Written as DNA, the CDR3 is TGTGCCATCAGTGCCTTCGATAATTCACCCCTCCACTTT. The J gene is TRBJ1-6, the V gene TRBV10-3; unclear D gene. The CDR3 totals 13 residues. The V end was cut by 4 bases, the J end by 5 bases, with 6 bases between. Germline CDR1 ENHRY, CDR2 SYGVKD.

The chain recombines TRBV16 with TRBJ2-2; TRBD2 might be the D (5 bases). V dropped 3 bases and J dropped 0 bases, with 11 bases sitting between them. CDR3 length: 16 amino acids. The germline gives CDR1 KGHSY, CDR2 FQNENV. The DNA of the CDR3 is TGTGCCAGCAGCCAGGGGAGATTGACGAACACCGGGGAGCTGTTTTTT. Amino acids: CASSQGRLTNTGELFF.

This clone has more than one count but fewer than ten. In nucleotides, the CDR3 is TGTGCCAGCAGCCAAACAGGGTTCCCTAATGAAAAACTGTTTTTT. Translating it yields CASSQTGFPNEKLFF. This chain joins TRBV4-2 and TRBJ1-4; tentatively, D is TRBD1 (6 bases). This CDR3 is 15 amino acids long. From germline, CDR1 is LGHNA and CDR2 YNFKEQ. V lost 2 bases to trimming and J lost 3 bases, with 10 bases between them.

This clone was counted between two and nine times. This chain uses TRBV6-1 with TRBJ1-4, with D tentatively TRBD1 (6 bases). Deletions cut 6 bases from V and 17 bases from J, with 19 bases between. This CDR3 contains 12 residues. Germline CDR1 reads MNHNS; CDR2 reads SASEGT. The CDR3 sequence: CASRIRDTHLFF. The CDR3 DNA is TGTGCCAGCAGAATAAGGGACACGCACCTCTTTTTT.

The chain uses TRBV19 and TRBJ1-5, with a tentative D call TRBD1 (5 bases). The V gene lost 1 base and the J gene lost 9 bases, with 13 bases spanning the gap. CDR3 length: 14 amino acids. Germline V lookup: CDR1 LNHDA, CDR2 SQIVND (reference sequence). CDR3 DNA: TGTGCCAGTAGTATAGGGGGGGTTAGGTCGCCCCAGCATTTT. Amino acid sequence: CASSIGGVRSPQHF.

The rearrangement joins TRBV7-2 to TRBJ1-1, with a weak D call TRBD1 (6 bases). The CDR3 totals 16 residues. Trimming left V 2 bases short and J 5 bases short, with 18 bases between. Germline assignment: CDR1 SGHTA and CDR2 FQGNSA. CDR3 residues: CASSLSGGGAWTEAFF. For the CDR3, the DNA is TGTGCCAGCAGCTTAAGCGGTGGGGGCGCTTGGACTGAAGCTTTCTTT.

This clone has just one count. V is TRBV4-1 and J is TRBJ2-5, with D perhaps matching TRBD1 (6 bases). Germline CDR1 reads MGHRA; CDR2 reads YSYEKL. The CDR3 is 15 residues long. The V end was cut by 5 bases, the J end by 3 bases, with 16 bases between. The CDR3 DNA is TGCGCCAGCAGCACCCAGACAGGAAAAGAAGAGACCCAGTACTTC. It specifies CASSTQTGKEETQYF.

V gene TRBV7-9 combines with J gene TRBJ2-5, with 9 bases aligning to TRBD2. Looked up from germline, CDR1 is SEHNR and CDR2 is FQNEAQ (reference sequence). This CDR3 region has 15 residues. Trimming cost V 3 bases and J 6 bases; bases outside gene matches: 8. CDR3 sequence: CASSFDLGTSKTQYF. The DNA of the CDR3 is TGTGCCAGCAGCTTCGATCTCGGGACTAGCAAGACCCAGTACTTC.

CDR3 amino acids: CASSFLLAGNTGELFF. In DNA, the CDR3 is TGTGCCAGCAGCTTTCTATTGGCAGGGAACACCGGGGAGCTGTTTTTT. V is TRBV11-2 and J is TRBJ2-2; no definite D call. V was trimmed by 3 bases and J by 1 base, leaving 12 bases between them. Germline lookup yields CDR1 SGHAT and CDR2 FQNNGV. This CDR3 spans 16 amino acids.

This chain connects TRBV5-6 to TRBJ2-1; D uncertain. Per germline, CDR1 SGHDT and CDR2 YYEEEE. Trimming removed 3 bases from V and 2 bases from J, with 9 bases in between. The CDR3 runs 14 residues. This CDR3 reads CASSYRLTYNEQFF. DNA for the CDR3: TGTGCCAGCAGCTATAGACTGACCTACAATGAGCAGTTCTTC.

J is TRBJ2-7 and V is TRBV2; 9 bases agree with TRBD1. Losses at the gene ends were 5 bases for V and 13 bases for J; bases not matched to a gene: 9. CDR1 is SNHLY and CDR2 is FYNNEI in the germline V gene. CDR3 length: 12 residues. In DNA, the CDR3 is TGTGCCAGCAGTTATACAGGGGGCGAGGAATACTTC. As protein: CASSYTGGEEYF.

For this clone: The junction shows a germline mismatch at one end, possibly a read error. The V and J genes are TRBV7-6 and TRBJ2-7; 9 nucleotides align to TRBD1. The CDR3 spans 12 residues. In germline, CDR1 is SGHVS, CDR2 FNYEAQ. This chain's CDR3 is CASSLPRDRAFF. As DNA, the CDR3 is TGTGCCAGCAGCCTCCCCCGGGACAGGGCCTTCTTC. The whole variable domain, filled in from reference TRBV7-6 and TRBJ2-7, reads GAGVSQSPRYKVTKRGQDVALRCDPISGHVSLYWYRQALGQGPEFLTYFNYEAQQDKSGLPNDRFSAERPEGSISTLTIQRTEQRDSAMYRCASSLPRDRAFFGPGTRLTVT.

The CDR3 coding sequence is TGTGCCAGCAGCGTAGCGAGGGATTTACCCTACGAGCAGTACTTC. Its translation: CASSVARDLPYEQYF. The chain couples TRBV9 to TRBJ2-7, with D possibly being TRBD2 (5 bases). V dropped 0 bases and J dropped 2 bases, with 12 bases sitting between them. The CDR3 covers 15 residues. The germline CDR1 and CDR2 sequences are SGDLS and YYNGEE. The complete variable domain, with remaining parts taken from reference TRBV9 and TRBJ2-7, reads DSGVTQTPKHLITATGQRVTLRCSPRSGDLSVYWYQQSLDQGLQFLIQYYNGEERAKGNILERFSAQQFPDLHSELNLSSLELGDSALYFCASSVARDLPYEQYFGPGTRLTVT.

J is TRBJ1-6 and V is TRBV19; D might be TRBD1 (5 bases). Germline V gene data show CDR1 as LNHDA and CDR2 as SQIVND (reference sequence). Trimming left V 8 bases short and J 6 bases short, with 11 bases between. The CDR3 contains 13 residues. The CDR3 nucleotides are TGTGCCAGTCGGGGGATCCTTAATTCACCCCTCCACTTT. As protein: CASRGILNSPLHF.

This chain uses TRBV12-5 with TRBJ1-2, with a weak D call TRBD1 (5 bases). Per germline, CDR1 LGHNT and CDR2 FRNRAP. V was clipped by 3 bases and J by 4 bases, with 6 bases between them. The CDR3 runs to 12 residues. CDR3 residues: CASGFDSYGYTF. CDR3 sequence (DNA): TGTGCTAGTGGTTTTGACAGCTATGGCTACACCTTC.

This chain connects TRBV28 to TRBJ1-5; D possibly corresponds to TRBD1 (6 bases). Germline values: CDR1 MDHEN, CDR2 SYDVKM. V lost 3 bases and J 3 bases, leaving 12 bases between the germline ends. CDR3 length equals 15 residues. The CDR3 here is CASSLAAGANQPQHF. DNA for the CDR3: TGTGCCAGCAGTTTGGCGGCGGGGGCCAATCAGCCCCAGCATTTT.

The genes are TRBV28 and TRBJ1-6; D uncertain. The CDR3 runs to 15 residues. Germline V gene sequence: CDR1 MDHEN, CDR2 SYDVKM. Between the trimmed V and J ends, which lost 5 bases and 8 bases, there was a span of 16 bases. Here the CDR3 reads CASSLPGARYSPLHF. CDR3 bases: TGTGCCAGCAGTCTACCGGGAGCTAGGTATTCACCCCTCCACTTT.

This clone was seen a single time. This chain joins TRBV21-1 and TRBJ2-5; TRBD1 is the table's D call and was not checked against the DNA. TRBV21-1 is shown as a pseudogene. The CDR3 has 18 residues. CDR3 nucleotide sequence: TGTGCCACACGGATGGCATGTCCCGGGACAATGTACCAAGAGACCCAGTACTTC. Translation: CATRMACPGTMYQETQYF.

V usage is TRBV5-1 and J usage is TRBJ2-1, with a possible D match to TRBD2 (6 bases). The CDR3 contains 15 residues. The germline V gene encodes CDR1 SGHRS and CDR2 YFSETQ. Trimming took 5 bases from V and 8 from J, leaving 20 bases between them. The CDR3 region is CASRPGLGPLHEQFF. Here the CDR3 DNA reads TGCGCCAGCAGACCGGGACTGGGTCCTCTTCATGAGCAGTTCTTC.

This clone was counted a few times. V usage is TRBV19 and J usage is TRBJ1-5; D is possibly TRBD1 (5 bases). There are 13 residues in the CDR3. The germline CDR1 and CDR2 sequences are LNHDA and SQIVND (reference sequence). The germline V and J ends were trimmed by 11 bases and 7 bases, with 18 bases remaining between them. This CDR3 is CAGAQDGEQPQHF. The CDR3 DNA reads TGTGCCGGGGCGCAGGACGGCGAACAGCCCCAGCATTTT.

The chain has TRBV2 and TRBJ1-2; possible D gene TRBD1, 5 bases. Trimming left V 7 bases short and J 12 bases short, with 18 bases between. This CDR3 has 12 amino acids. Germline loops: CDR1 SNHLY, CDR2 FYNNEI. DNA of the CDR3: TGTGCCAGCACATACCAATCTACAGGTGACACCTTC. Protein: CASTYQSTGDTF.

The V and J genes are TRBV5-4 and TRBJ1-1; D might be TRBD1 (6 bases). The CDR3 spans 14 residues. Germline CDR1 reads SGHNT; CDR2 reads YYREEE (reference sequence). Trimming pared 2 bases from V and 0 bases from J, leaving 8 bases between. The CDR3 loop reads CASSLQGVNTEAFF. The DNA for the CDR3 is TGTGCCAGCAGCTTACAGGGCGTGAACACTGAAGCTTTCTTT.

This clone was seen a handful of times. V is TRBV4-1 and J is TRBJ1-6; D perhaps matches TRBD1 (5 bases). The CDR3 runs 17 residues. With 0 bases removed from V and 8 bases from J, the gap between germline ends came to 17 bases. Per germline, CDR1 MGHRA and CDR2 YSYEKL. The CDR3 region has the DNA TGCGCCAGCAGCCAAGATAGGCAGGGCGGAATGGATTCACCCCTCCACTTT. This sequence encodes CASSQDRQGGMDSPLHF.

The chain is built from TRBV19 and TRBJ1-5, with unresolved D. The length of the CDR3 is 12 residues. Trimming took 10 bases from V and 0 from J, leaving 7 bases between them. Germline lookup yields CDR1 LNHDA and CDR2 SQIVND (reference sequence). The CDR3 spells CATRDSNQPQHF. The CDR3 DNA sequence: TGTGCCACCCGAGATAGCAATCAGCCCCAGCATTTT.

The gene calls are TRBV4-1 and TRBJ1-1; TRBD1 is a possible D gene (6 bases). This CDR3 region has 14 residues. Trimming pared 3 bases from V and 3 bases from J, leaving 11 bases between. Germline CDR1 MGHRA, CDR2 YSYEKL. The CDR3 protein is CASSHGRGDTEAFF. The CDR3 nucleotides read TGCGCCAGCAGCCATGGCAGGGGCGACACTGAAGCTTTCTTT.

The chain employs TRBV11-3 and TRBJ2-1; weak D call: TRBD1 (6 bases). Germline values: CDR1 SGHNT, CDR2 YENEEA. With 1 base removed from V and 11 bases from J, the gap between germline ends came to 9 bases. The CDR3 is 12 residues long. The CDR3 is CASSLGQGKQFF. Written as DNA, the CDR3 is TGTGCCAGCAGCTTAGGGCAGGGGAAGCAGTTCTTC.